This T cell receptor (beta chain) was sequenced in a study of T cell repertoires in ileal Crohn's disease. TCRB immunosequencing input was roughly 530 nanograms of biopsy DNA per sample. Assay used: immunoSEQ multiplex PCR; TCRdb lists only in-frame clones, some missing. The sample carries about 14,000 clones, roughly 85% recorded once. As to this clone: Antigen specificity is unknown.

The study, taken as a whole, reports: Clonal expansions were more frequent in active smokers than non-smokers at surgery. Clonality above 26.8% at surgery always came with endoscopic recurrence.

The CDR3 consists of 15 residues. Per the germline V gene, CDR1 is WNHNN and CDR2 is SYGVQD (reference sequence). J lost 7 bases, V lost 2 bases, and 4 bases had no gene match. Material for sequencing was ileal tissue. The chain joins TRBV10-1 to TRBJ2-3; 12 bases are a match to TRBD2. The TCR sequence derives from an adult with Crohn's disease. In DNA, the CDR3 is TGCGCCAGCAGTGAGGGACTAGCGGGAACATATACGCAGTATTTT. Residues: CASSEGLAGTYTQYF.